This T cell receptor beta chain came from a study of response to subunit inactivated influenza vaccine. Study results and limitations: Authors suggested each seasonal influenza vaccination recruits few new T cells.

This clonotype was recorded a few times. No antigen is known for it. The CDR3 consists of 13 residues. Germline CDR1 and CDR2: ENHRY and SYGVKD. V shed 10 bases and J shed 7 bases, with 16 bases lying between them. TCRdb called the RT-PCR reads again in MiXCR, with one record for every CDR3 protein. The data show hundreds of thousands of distinct CDR3 sequences, roughly 14% seen once. The sequence came from a man aged 45 to 65 who received an inactivated influenza vaccine. The sample consisted of PBMCs from blood, taken about 11 days after vaccination. The J gene is TRBJ1-4, the V gene TRBV10-3; D may be TRBD1 (6 bases). The CDR3 protein is CATRLDRSEKLFF. CDR3 bases: TGTGCCACCCGTCTTGACAGGTCTGAAAAACTGTTTTTT.